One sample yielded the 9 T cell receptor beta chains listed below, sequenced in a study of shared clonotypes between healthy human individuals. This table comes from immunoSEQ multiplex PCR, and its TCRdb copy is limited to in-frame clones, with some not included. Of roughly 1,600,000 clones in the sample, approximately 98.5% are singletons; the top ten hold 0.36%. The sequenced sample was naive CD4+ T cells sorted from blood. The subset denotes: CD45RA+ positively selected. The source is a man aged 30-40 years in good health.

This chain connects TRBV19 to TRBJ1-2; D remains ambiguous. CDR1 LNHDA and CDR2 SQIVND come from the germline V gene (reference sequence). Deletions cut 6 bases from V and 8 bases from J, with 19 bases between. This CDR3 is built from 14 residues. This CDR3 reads CASSTITRAWGYTF. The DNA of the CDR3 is TGTGCCAGTAGCACCATCACGCGTGCCTGGGGCTACACCTTC. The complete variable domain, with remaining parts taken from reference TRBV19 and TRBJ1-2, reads DGGITQSPKYLFRKEGQNVTLSCEQNLNHDAMYWYRQDPGQGLRLIYYSQIVNDFQKGDIAEGYSVSREKKESFPLTVTSAQKNPTAFYLCASSTITRAWGYTFGSGTRLTVV.

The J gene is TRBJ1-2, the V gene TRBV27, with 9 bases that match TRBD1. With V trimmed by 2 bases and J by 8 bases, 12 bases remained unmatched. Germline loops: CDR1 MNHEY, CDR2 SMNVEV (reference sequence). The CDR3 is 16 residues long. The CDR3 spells CASSLTLQQGARGYTF. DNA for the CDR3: TGTGCCAGCAGTTTAACCTTACAACAGGGGGCGCGAGGCTACACCTTC.

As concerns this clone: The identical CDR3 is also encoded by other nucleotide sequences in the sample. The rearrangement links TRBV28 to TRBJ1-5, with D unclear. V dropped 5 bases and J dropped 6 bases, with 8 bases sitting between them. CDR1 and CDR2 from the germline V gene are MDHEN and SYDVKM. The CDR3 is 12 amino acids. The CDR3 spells CASSPLSQPQHF. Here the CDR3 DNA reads TGTGCCAGCAGTCCCCTTAGTCAGCCCCAGCATTTT.

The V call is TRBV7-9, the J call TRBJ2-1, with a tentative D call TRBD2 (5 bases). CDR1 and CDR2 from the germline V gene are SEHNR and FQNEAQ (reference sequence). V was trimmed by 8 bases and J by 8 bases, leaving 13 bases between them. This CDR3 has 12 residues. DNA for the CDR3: TGTGCCAGCCTACCCACCGGGGATGAGCAGTTCTTC. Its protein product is CASLPTGDEQFF.

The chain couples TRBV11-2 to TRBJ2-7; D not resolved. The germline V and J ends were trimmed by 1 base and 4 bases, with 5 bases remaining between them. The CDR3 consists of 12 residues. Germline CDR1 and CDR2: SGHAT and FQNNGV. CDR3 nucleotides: TGTGCCAGCAGCTTAGGCGTTTACGAGCAGTACTTC. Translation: CASSLGVYEQYF.

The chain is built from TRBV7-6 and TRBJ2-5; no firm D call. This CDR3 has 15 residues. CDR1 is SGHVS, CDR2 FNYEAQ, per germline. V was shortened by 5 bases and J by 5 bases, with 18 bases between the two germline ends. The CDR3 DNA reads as TGTGCCAGCAGCCCGATAGGGATTATCGGGGAGACCCAGTACTTC. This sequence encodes CASSPIGIIGETQYF.

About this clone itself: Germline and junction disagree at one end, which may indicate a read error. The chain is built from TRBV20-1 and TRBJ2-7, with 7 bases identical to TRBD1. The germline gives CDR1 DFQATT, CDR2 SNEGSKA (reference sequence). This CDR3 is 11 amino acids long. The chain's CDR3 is CSARDRAEQYF. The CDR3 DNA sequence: TGCAGTGCCAGAGACAGGGCTGAGCAGTACTTC.

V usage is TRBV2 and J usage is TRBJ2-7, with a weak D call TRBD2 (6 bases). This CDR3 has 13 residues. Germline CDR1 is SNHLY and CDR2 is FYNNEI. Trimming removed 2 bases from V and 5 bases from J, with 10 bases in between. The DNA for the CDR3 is TGTGCCAGCAGTGAAATAGGACTACACGAGCAGTACTTC. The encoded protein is CASSEIGLHEQYF.

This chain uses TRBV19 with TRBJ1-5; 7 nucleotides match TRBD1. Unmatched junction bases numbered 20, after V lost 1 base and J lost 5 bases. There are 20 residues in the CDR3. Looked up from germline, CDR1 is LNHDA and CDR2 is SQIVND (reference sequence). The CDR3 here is CASSIAPGRQGEGLHQPQHF. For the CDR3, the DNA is TGTGCCAGTAGTATAGCCCCCGGTCGACAGGGAGAGGGATTGCATCAGCCCCAGCATTTT.